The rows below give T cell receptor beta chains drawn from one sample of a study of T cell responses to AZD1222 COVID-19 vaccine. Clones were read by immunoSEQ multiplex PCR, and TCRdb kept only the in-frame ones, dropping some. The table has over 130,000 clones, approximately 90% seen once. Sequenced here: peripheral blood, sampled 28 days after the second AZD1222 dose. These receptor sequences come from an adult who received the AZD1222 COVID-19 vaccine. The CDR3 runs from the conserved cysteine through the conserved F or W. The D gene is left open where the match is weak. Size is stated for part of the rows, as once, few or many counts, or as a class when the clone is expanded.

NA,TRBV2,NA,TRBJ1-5,CASTTWGENQPQHF,TGTGCCAGCACCACCTGGGGGGAGAATCAGCCCCAGCATTTT
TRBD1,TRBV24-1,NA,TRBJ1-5,CATSDTRTGGAWNQPQHF,TGTGCCACCAGTGATACCCGGACAGGGGGCGCTTGGAATCAGCCCCAGCATTTT
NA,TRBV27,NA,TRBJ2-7,CASSFDYPYEQYF,TGTGCCAGCAGTTTTGACTACCCCTACGAGCAGTACTTC
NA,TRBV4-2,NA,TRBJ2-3,CASSPPEPGTPDF,TGTGCCAGCAGCCCACCTGAACCCGGGACTCCGGATTTT
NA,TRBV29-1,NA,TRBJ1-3,CSGRAGTGNTIYF,TGCAGCGGGCGTGCGGGGACTGGAAACACCATATATTTT
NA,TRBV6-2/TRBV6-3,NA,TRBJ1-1,CASSYQRQVNTEAFF,TGTGCCAGCAGTTACCAGCGCCAGGTGAACACTGAAGCTTTCTTT
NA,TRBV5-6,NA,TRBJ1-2,CASSLSSGGDRYGYTF,TGTGCCAGCAGCTTGAGTTCGGGGGGAGACAGGTATGGCTACACCTTC
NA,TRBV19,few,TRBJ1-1,CASSILMNTEAFF,TGTGCCAGTAGTATATTGATGAACACTGAAGCTTTCTTT
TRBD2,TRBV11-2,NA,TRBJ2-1,CASWGGGYNEQFF,TGTGCCAGCTGGGGCGGGGGTTACAATGAGCAGTTCTTC
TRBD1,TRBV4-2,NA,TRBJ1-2,CASSQEKGAGGYTF,TGTGCCAGCAGCCAAGAAAAGGGGGCGGGTGGCTACACCTTC
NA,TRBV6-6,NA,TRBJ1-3,CASTPRGNTIYF,TGTGCCAGCACCCCACGGGGGAACACCATATATTTT
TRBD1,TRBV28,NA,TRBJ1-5,CASSYRGLSNQPQHF,TGTGCCAGCAGTTATAGGGGGCTAAGCAATCAGCCCCAGCATTTT
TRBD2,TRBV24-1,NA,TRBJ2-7,CATRVSRSGRAGYEQYF,TGTGCCACCAGAGTCTCGAGGAGCGGGAGGGCCGGCTACGAGCAGTACTTC
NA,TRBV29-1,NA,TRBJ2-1,CSVSGSYNEQFF,TGCAGCGTTAGTGGCTCCTACAATGAGCAGTTCTTC
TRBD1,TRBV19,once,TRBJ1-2,CASSPGGSNYGYTF,TGTGCCAGTAGCCCAGGGGGCTCCAACTATGGCTACACCTTC
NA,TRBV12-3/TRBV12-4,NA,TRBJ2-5,CASSLGVRETQYF,TGTGCCAGCAGTTTGGGGGTAAGGGAGACCCAGTACTTC
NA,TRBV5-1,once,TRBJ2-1,CASSLVDLSYNEQFF,TGCGCCAGCAGCTTGGTGGACCTATCCTACAATGAGCAGTTCTTC
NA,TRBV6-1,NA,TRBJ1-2,CASSEWSDGYTF,TGTGCCAGCAGTGAATGGTCAGACGGCTACACCTTC
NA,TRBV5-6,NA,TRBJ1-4,CASSPTGRGPLGEKLFF,TGTGCCAGCAGCCCAACGGGCAGGGGACCTCTGGGGGAAAAACTGTTTTTT
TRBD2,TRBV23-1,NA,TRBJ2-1,CASSQSETSGSRAYNEQFF,TGCGCCAGCAGTCAATCGGAAACTAGCGGGAGTAGGGCCTACAATGAGCAGTTCTTC
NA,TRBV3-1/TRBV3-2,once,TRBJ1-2,CASSQHTDFGGYTF,TGTGCCAGCAGCCAACATACGGATTTCGGAGGCTACACCTTC
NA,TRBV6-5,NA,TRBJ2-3,CASTRARSTDTQYF,TGTGCCAGCACCAGAGCCCGTAGCACAGATACGCAGTATTTT
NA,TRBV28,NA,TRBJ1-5,CATGSYSNQPQHF,TGTGCCACCGGATCCTATAGCAATCAGCCCCAGCATTTT
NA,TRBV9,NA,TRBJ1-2,CASSAPAQGRDYGYTF,TGTGCCAGCAGCGCTCCGGCACAGGGCCGGGACTATGGCTACACCTTC
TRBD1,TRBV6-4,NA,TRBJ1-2,CASSSDQGVDGYTF,TGTGCCAGCAGCAGCGACCAGGGGGTTGATGGCTACACCTTC
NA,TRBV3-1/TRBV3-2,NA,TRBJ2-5,CASSLPGRGQETQYF,TGTGCCAGCAGCCTTCCGGGACGGGGACAAGAGACCCAGTACTTC
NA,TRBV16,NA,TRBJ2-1,CASSQSGESPGIF,TGTGCCAGCAGCCAATCGGGGGAGTCCCCGGGGATCTTC
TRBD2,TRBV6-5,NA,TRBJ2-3,CASSFGLAVDTQYF,TGTGCCAGCAGTTTTGGACTAGCCGTGGATACGCAGTATTTT
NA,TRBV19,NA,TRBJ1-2,CASSTPTGDHGYTF,TGTGCCAGTAGTACTCCGACAGGTGACCATGGCTACACCTTC
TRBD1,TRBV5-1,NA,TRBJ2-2,CASSAGTATTGELFF,TGCGCCAGCAGCGCCGGGACAGCAACGACCGGGGAGCTGTTTTTT
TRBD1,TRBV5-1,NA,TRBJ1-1,CASSPSTGEATEAFF,TGCGCCAGCAGCCCCTCGACAGGGGAGGCCACTGAAGCTTTCTTT
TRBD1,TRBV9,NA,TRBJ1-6,CASSVGVTGNSPLHF,TGTGCCAGCAGCGTAGGAGTGACAGGGAATTCACCCCTCCACTTT
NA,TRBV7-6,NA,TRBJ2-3,CASSQREGGSDTQYF,TGTGCCAGCAGCCAACGAGAGGGGGGGAGCGATACGCAGTATTTT
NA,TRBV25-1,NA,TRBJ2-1,CASSERPNSYNEQFF,TGTGCCAGCAGTGAAAGACCGAACTCCTACAATGAGCAGTTCTTC
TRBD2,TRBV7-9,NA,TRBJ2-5,CASSLGLAGVLFQETQYF,TGTGCCAGCAGCTTGGGACTAGCGGGGGTGCTATTCCAAGAGACCCAGTACTTC
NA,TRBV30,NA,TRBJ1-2,CASGGLYGYTF,TGTGCCTCGGGAGGGCTCTATGGCTACACCTTC
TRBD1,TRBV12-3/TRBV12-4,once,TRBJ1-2,CASSRLTGDGYTF,TGTGCCAGCAGTAGACTGACAGGGGATGGCTACACCTTC
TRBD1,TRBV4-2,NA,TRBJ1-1,CASTEGQMNTEAFF,TGTGCCAGCACCGAGGGACAGATGAACACTGAAGCTTTCTTT
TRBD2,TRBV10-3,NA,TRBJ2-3,CAISGVAGGLSSTDTQYF,TGTGCCATCAGTGGGGTAGCGGGAGGTCTCTCTAGCACAGATACGCAGTATTTT
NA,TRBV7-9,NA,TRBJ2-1,CASSLLGGSGNEQFF,TGTGCCAGCAGCCTCCTAGGGGGTTCTGGCAATGAGCAGTTCTTC
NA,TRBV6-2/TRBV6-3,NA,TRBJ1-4,CASSGDVTNEKLFF,TGTGCCAGCAGTGGCGATGTGACTAATGAAAAACTGTTTTTT
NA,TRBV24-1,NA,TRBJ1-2,CATTAKEEGVYGDGYTF,TGTGCCACGACAGCGAAAGAGGAGGGCGTATACGGGGATGGCTACACCTTC
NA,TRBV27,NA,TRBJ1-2,CASSLDHRDYGYTF,TGTGCCAGCAGTCTGGACCATAGGGACTATGGCTACACCTTC
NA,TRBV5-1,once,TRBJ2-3,CASSLTTDTQYF,TGCGCCAGCAGCCTTACAACCGATACGCAGTATTTT
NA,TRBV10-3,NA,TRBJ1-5,CAISESGQGGQPQHF,TGTGCCATCAGTGAGTCTGGGCAGGGCGGTCAGCCCCAGCATTTT
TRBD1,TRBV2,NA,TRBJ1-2,CASGGTELRGIYGYTF,TGTGCCAGCGGGGGGACAGAATTGCGTGGGATTTATGGCTACACCTTC
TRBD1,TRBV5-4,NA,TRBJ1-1,CASSRIGDRAVEAFF,TGTGCCAGCAGCCGCATAGGGGACAGGGCTGTTGAAGCTTTCTTT
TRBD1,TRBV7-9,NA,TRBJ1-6,CASSSRGQGWSPLHF,TGTGCCAGCAGCTCAAGGGGACAGGGTTGGTCACCCCTCCACTTT
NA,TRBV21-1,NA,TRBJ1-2,CASPILSGRGYTF,TGTGCCAGCCCCATTCTTTCGGGGAGAGGCTACACCTTC
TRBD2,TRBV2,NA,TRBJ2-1,CASSEAGLAGWYNEQFF,TGTGCCAGCAGTGAAGCGGGACTAGCGGGATGGTACAATGAGCAGTTCTTC
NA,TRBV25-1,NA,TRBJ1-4,CATTKGEGGEKLFF,TGTGCCACCACCAAGGGGGAGGGGGGTGAAAAACTGTTTTTT
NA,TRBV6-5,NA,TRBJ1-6,CASSDTSYNSPLHF,TGTGCCAGCAGCGATACCTCCTATAATTCACCCCTCCACTTT
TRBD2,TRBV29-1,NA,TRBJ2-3,CSGTGLAGGGTDTQYF,TGCAGCGGGACCGGACTAGCGGGAGGAGGCACAGATACGCAGTATTTT
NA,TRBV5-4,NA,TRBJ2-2,CASSFGRANTGELFF,TGTGCCAGCAGCTTCGGCAGGGCCAACACCGGGGAGCTGTTTTTT
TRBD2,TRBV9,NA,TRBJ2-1,CASSPGLAYNEQFF,TGTGCCAGCAGCCCAGGACTAGCCTACAATGAGCAGTTCTTC
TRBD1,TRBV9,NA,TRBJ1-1,CASSVGGTGGTEAFF,TGTGCCAGCAGCGTAGGTGGGACAGGGGGAACTGAAGCTTTCTTT
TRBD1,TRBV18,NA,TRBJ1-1,CASSPSGTGRWTEAFF,TGTGCCAGCTCACCCTCAGGGACAGGTCGTTGGACTGAAGCTTTCTTT
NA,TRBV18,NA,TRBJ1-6,CASSGGLNSPLHF,TGTGCCAGCTCGGGTGGCCTTAATTCACCCCTCCACTTT
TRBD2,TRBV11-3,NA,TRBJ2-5,CASGPSGTETQYF,TGTGCCAGCGGTCCTAGCGGGACCGAGACCCAGTACTTC